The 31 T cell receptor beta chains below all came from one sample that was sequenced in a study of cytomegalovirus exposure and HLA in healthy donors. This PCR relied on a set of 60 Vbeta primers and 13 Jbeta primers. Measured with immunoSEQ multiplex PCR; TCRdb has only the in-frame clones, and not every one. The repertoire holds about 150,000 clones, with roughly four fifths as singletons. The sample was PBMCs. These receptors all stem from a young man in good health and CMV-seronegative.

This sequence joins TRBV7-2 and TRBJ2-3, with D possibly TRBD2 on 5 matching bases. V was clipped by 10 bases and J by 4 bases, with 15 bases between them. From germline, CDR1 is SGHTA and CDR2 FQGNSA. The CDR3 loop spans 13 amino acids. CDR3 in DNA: TGTGCCACTAACCCGGGGTTCCCAGATACGCAGTATTTT. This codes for CATNPGFPDTQYF.

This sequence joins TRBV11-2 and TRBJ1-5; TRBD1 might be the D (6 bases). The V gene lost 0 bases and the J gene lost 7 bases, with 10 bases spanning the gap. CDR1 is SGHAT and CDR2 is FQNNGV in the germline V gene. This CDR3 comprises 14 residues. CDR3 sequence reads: CASSLDGGAQPQHF. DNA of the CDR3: TGTGCCAGCAGCTTAGATGGGGGGGCACAGCCCCAGCATTTT.

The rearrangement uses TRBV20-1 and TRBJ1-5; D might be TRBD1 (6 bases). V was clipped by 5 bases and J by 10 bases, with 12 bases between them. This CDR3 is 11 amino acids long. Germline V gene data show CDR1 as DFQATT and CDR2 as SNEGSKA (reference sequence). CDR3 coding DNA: TGCAGTGCTGGGGACACTCTTCCCCAGCATTTT. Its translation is CSAGDTLPQHF.

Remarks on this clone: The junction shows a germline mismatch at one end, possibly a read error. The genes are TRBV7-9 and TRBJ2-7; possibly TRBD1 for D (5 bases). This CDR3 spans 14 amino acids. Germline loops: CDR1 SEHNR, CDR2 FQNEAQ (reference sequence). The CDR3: CSSSSTVNSYEQYF. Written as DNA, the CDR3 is TGTTCCAGCAGCTCGACAGTTAACTCCTACGAGCAGTACTTC.

CDR3 sequence reads: CASKRGTSRAKNIQYF. DNA for the CDR3: TGTGCCAGCAAGAGAGGGACTAGCAGAGCCAAAAACATTCAGTACTTC. This chain joins TRBV2 and TRBJ2-4, with TRBD2 matching 9 bases. V dropped 7 bases and J dropped 0; count of bases not matched to a gene: 7. The CDR3 is 16 residues long. Germline CDR1 reads SNHLY; CDR2 reads FYNNEI.

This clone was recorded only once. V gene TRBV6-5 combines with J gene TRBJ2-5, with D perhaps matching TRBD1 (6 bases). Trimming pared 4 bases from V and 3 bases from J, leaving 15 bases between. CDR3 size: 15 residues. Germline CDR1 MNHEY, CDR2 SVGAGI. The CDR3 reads CASSFRTAAKETQYF. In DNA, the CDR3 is TGTGCCAGCAGTTTCCGGACAGCAGCAAAAGAGACCCAGTACTTC.

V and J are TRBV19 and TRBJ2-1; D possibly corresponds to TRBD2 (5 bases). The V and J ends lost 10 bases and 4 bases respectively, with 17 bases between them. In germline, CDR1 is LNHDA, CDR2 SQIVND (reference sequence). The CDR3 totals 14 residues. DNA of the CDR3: TGTGCCACCTCCATCGGAGGTCGGTACAATGAGCAGTTCTTC. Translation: CATSIGGRYNEQFF.

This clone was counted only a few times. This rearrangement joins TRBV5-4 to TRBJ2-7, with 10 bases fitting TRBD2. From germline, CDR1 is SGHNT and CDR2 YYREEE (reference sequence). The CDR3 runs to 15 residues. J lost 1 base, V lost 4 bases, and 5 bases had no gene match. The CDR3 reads CASSRPSGSSYEQYF. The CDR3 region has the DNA TGTGCCAGCAGCCGCCCTAGCGGGAGTTCCTACGAGCAGTACTTC.

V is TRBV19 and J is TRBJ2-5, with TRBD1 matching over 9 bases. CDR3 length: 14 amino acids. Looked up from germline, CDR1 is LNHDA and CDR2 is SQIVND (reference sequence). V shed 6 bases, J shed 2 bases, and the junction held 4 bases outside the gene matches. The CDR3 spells CASRDRGGQETQYF. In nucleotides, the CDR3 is TGTGCCAGTAGGGACAGGGGAGGACAAGAGACCCAGTACTTC.

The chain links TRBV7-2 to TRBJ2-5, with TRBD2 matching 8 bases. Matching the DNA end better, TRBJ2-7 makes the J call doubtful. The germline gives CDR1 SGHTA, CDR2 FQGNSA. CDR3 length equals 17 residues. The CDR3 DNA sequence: TGTGCCAGCAGCTCCCTAATAGGTAATAGCGGGGTCTACGAGCAGTACTTC. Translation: CASSSLIGNSGVYEQYF.

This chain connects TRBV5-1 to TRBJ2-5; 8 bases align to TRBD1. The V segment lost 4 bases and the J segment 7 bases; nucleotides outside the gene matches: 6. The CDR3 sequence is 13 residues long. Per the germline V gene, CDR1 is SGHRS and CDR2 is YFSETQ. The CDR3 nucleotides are TGCGCCAGCAGCACACAGGGGGACGGGACCCAGTACTTC. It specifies CASSTQGDGTQYF. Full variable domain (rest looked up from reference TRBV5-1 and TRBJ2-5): KAGVTQTPRYLIKTRGQQVTLSCSPISGHRSVSWYQQTPGQGLQFLFEYFSETQRNKGNFPGRFSGRQFSNSRSEMNVSTLELGDSALYLCASSTQGDGTQYFGPGTRLLVL.

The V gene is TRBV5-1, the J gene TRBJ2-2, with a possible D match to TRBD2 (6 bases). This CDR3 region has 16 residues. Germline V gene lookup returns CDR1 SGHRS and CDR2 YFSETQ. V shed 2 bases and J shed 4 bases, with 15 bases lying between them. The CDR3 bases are TGCGCCAGCAGCTTTTGGGCGGGGCCAGCCACCGGGGAGCTGTTTTTT. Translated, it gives CASSFWAGPATGELFF.

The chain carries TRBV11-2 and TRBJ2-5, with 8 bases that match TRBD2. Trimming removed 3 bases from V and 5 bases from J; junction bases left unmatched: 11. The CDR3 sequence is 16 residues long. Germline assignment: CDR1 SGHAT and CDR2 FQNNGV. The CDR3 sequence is CASSFGLAGPEETQYF. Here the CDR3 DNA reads TGTGCCAGCAGCTTTGGTCTAGCGGGTCCCGAGGAGACCCAGTACTTC. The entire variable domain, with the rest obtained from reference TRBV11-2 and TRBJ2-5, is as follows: EAGVAQSPRYKIIEKRQSVAFWCNPISGHATLYWYQQILGQGPKLLIQFQNNGVVDDSQLPKDRFSAERLKGVDSTLKIQPAKLEDSAVYLCASSFGLAGPEETQYFGPGTRLLVL.

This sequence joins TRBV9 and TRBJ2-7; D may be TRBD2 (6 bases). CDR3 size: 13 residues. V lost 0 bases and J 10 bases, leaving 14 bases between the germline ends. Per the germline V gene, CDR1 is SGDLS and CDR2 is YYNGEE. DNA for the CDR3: TGTGCCAGCAGCGTAGGGCGGGACCAAACCCAGTACTTC. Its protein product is CASSVGRDQTQYF.

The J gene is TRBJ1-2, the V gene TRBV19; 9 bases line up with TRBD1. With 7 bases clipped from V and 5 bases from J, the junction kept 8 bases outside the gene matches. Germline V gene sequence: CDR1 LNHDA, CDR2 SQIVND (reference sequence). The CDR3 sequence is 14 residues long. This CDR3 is CASTAWDREYGYTF. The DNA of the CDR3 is TGTGCCAGTACCGCCTGGGACAGGGAATATGGCTACACCTTC.

The CDR3 region has the DNA TGCGCCAGCAGTGATGGGGGCACGCAAGAGACCCAGTACTTC. Encoded protein: CASSDGGTQETQYF. The genes are TRBV10-1 and TRBJ2-5, with D perhaps TRBD1 (6 bases). V shed 3 bases and J shed 2 bases, with 10 bases lying between them. There are 14 residues in the CDR3. The germline V gene encodes CDR1 WNHNN and CDR2 SYGVQD (reference sequence).

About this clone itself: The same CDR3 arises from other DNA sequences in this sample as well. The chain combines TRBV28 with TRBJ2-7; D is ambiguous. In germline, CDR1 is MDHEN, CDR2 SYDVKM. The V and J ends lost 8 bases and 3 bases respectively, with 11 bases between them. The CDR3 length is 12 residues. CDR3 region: CASSPPYYEQYF. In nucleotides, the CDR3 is TGTGCCAGCTCCCCCCCTTACTACGAGCAGTACTTC.

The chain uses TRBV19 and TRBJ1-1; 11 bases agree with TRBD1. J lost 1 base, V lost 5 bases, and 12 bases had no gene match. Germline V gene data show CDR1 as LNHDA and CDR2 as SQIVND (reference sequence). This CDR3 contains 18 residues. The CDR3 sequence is CASSPWPGTGGRNTEAFF. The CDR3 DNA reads TGTGCCAGTAGTCCCTGGCCCGGGACAGGGGGAAGGAACACTGAAGCTTTCTTT.

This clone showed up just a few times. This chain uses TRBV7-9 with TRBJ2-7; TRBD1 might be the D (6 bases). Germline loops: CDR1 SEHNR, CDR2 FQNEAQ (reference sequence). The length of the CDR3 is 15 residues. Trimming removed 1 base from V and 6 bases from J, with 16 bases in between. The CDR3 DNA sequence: TGTGCCAGCAGCTTAGGGGGGCGCGAATCTCTCGAGCAGTACTTC. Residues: CASSLGGRESLEQYF.

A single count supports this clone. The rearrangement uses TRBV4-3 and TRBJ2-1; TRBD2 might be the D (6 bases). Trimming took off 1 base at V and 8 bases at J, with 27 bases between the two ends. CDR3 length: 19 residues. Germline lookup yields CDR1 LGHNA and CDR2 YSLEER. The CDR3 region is CASSQALSPGLTGLDEQFF. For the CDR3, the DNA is TGCGCCAGCAGCCAAGCTTTATCCCCGGGACTTACGGGTTTGGATGAGCAGTTCTTC.

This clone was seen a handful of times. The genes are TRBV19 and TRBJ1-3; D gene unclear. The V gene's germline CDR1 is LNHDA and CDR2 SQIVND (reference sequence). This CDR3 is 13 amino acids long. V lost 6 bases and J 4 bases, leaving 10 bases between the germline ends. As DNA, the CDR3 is TGTGCCAGTAGGGCCTCCGGGGGAAACACCATATATTTT. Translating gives CASRASGGNTIYF.

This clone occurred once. CDR3 nucleotide sequence: TGCAGCGTTGTTCGCCGGGACAGGGCGCGGGAGCAGTACTTC. Its protein is CSVVRRDRAREQYF. This chain links TRBV29-1 with TRBJ2-7; 9 bases align to TRBD1. The V segment lost 4 bases and the J segment 7 bases; nucleotides outside the gene matches: 11. Looked up from germline, CDR1 is SQVTM and CDR2 is ANQGSEA. This CDR3 comprises 14 residues.

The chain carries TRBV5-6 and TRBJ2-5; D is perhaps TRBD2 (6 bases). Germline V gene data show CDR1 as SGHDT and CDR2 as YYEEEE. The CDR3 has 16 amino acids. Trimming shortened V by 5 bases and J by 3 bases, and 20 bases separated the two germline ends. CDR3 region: CASRWGVSFFEETQYF. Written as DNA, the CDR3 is TGTGCCAGCAGGTGGGGGGTTAGTTTCTTCGAAGAGACCCAGTACTTC.

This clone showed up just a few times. The CDR3 reads CASSIRVGLPGAGNEQFF. Here the CDR3 DNA reads TGTGCCAGTAGTATTAGGGTCGGACTACCCGGGGCAGGGAATGAGCAGTTCTTC. V gene TRBV19 combines with J gene TRBJ2-1; perhaps TRBD2 as D (6 bases). This CDR3 is 18 amino acids long. V dropped 3 bases and J dropped 7 bases, with 25 bases sitting between them. CDR1 and CDR2 from the germline V gene are LNHDA and SQIVND (reference sequence).

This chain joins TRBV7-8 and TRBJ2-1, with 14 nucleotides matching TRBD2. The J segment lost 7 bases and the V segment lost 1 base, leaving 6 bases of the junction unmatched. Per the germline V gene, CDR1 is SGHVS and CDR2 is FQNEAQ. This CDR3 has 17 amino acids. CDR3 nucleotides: TGTGCCAGCAGCTTAGTGGGGGGACTAGCGGGAGTTAATGAGCAGTTCTTC. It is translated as CASSLVGGLAGVNEQFF.

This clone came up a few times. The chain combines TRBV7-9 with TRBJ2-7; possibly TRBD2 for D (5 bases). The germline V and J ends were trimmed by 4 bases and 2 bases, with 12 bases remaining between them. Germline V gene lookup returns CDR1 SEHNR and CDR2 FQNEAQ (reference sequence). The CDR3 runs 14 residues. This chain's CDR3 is CASSSTGSTYEQYF. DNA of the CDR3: TGTGCCAGCAGCTCCACGGGGTCTACCTACGAGCAGTACTTC.

CDR3 residues: CAVGGVAGQETQYF. The CDR3 DNA reads TGTGCTGTTGGGGGGGTAGCGGGGCAAGAGACCCAGTACTTC. The chain recombines TRBV19 with TRBJ2-5, with 8 bases that match TRBD2. The CDR3 contains 14 residues. Per the germline V gene, CDR1 is LNHDA and CDR2 is SQIVND (reference sequence).

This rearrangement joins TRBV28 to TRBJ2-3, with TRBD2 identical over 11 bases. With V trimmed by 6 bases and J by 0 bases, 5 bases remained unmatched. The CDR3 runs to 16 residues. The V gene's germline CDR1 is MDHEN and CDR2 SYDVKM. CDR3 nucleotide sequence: TGTGCCAGCAGGCTAGCGGGGGGACCTAGCACAGATACGCAGTATTTT. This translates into CASRLAGGPSTDTQYF.

This CDR3 reads CAWSVRTLRNTEAFF. The CDR3 DNA follows: TGTGCCTGGAGCGTCCGGACACTAAGGAACACTGAAGCTTTCTTT. The chain links TRBV30 to TRBJ1-1, with D possibly TRBD1 on 5 matching bases. The CDR3 runs 15 residues. Trimming took off 3 bases at V and 1 base at J, with 15 bases between the two ends. Per the germline V gene, CDR1 is GTSNPN and CDR2 is SVGIG (reference sequence). The full variable domain, rest sourced from reference TRBV30 and TRBJ1-1, is SQTIHQWPATLVQPVGSPLSLECTVEGTSNPNLYWYRQAAGRGLQLLFYSVGIGQISSEVPQNLSASRPQDRQFILSSKKLLLSDSGFYLCAWSVRTLRNTEAFFGQGTRLTVV.

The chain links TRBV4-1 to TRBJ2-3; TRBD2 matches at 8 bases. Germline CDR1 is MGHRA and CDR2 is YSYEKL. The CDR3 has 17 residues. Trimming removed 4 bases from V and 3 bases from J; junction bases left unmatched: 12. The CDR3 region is CASSPRSGGRLTDTQYF. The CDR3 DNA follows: TGCGCCAGCAGCCCCAGGTCGGGCGGGAGGCTAACAGATACGCAGTATTTT.

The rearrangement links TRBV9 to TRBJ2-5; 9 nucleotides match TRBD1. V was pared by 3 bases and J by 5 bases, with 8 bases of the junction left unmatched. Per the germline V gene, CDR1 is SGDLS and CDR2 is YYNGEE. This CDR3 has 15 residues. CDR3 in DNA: TGTGCCAGCAGCGCAACGGACAGGGGCGGCGAGACCCAGTACTTC. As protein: CASSATDRGGETQYF.